The source of this TCR beta chain is a study of siplizumab effects on memory and regulatory T cells. This table comes from immunoSEQ multiplex PCR, and its TCRdb copy is limited to in-frame clones, with some not included. The data show roughly 100,000 clones, more than 85% seen once. This CDR3 spans 14 amino acids. The V gene's germline CDR1 is SNHLY and CDR2 FYNNEI. V was trimmed by 3 bases and J by 2 bases, leaving 8 bases between them. Sequencing was carried out using CD4+ T cells sorted from blood. The clonotype originates from a human donor in good health. The chain is built from TRBV2 and TRBJ1-3; TRBD1 might be the D (5 bases). As DNA, the CDR3 is TGTGCCAGCAGTGAGGGGGTGCCTGGAAACACCATATATTTT. Translated, it gives CASSEGVPGNTIYF.